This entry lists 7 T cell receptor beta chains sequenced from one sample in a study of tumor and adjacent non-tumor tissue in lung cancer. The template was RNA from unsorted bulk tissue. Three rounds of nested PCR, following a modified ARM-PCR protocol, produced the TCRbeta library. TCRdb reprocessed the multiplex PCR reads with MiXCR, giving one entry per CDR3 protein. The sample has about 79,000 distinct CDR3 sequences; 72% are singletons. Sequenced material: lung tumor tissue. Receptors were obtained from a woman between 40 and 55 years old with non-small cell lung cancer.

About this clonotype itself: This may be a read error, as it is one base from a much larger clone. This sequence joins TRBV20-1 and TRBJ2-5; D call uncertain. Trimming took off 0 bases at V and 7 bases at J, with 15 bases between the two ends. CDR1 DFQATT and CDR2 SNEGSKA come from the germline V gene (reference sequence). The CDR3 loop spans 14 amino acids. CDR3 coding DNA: TGCAGTGCTAGAGAGAACGACGACTGGGGGACCCAGTACTTC. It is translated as CSARENDDWGTQYF.

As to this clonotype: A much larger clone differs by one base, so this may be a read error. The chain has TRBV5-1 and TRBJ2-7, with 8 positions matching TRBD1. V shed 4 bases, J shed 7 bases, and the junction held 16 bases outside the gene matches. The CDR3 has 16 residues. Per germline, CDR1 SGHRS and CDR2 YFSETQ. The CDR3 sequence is CASSRVAGTGLEEQYF. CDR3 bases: TGCGCCAGCAGCAGGGTGGCCGGGACAGGCCTCGAGGAGCAGTACTTC.

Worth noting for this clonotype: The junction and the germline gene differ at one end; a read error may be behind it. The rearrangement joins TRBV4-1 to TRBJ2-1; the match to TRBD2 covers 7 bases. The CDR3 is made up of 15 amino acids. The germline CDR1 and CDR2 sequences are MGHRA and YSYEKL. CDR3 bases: TGCGCCAGCAGTATGGAGCGGGGAACCTACAATGAGCACTTCTTC. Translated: CASSMERGTYNEHFF.

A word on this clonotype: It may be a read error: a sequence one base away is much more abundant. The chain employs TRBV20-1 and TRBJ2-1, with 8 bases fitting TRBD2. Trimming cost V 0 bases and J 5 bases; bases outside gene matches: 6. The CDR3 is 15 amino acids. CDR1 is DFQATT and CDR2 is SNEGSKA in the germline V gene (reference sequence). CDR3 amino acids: CSARDQREIHNEQFF. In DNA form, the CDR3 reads TGCAGTGCTAGAGATCAGCGGGAGATACACAATGAGCAGTTCTTC.

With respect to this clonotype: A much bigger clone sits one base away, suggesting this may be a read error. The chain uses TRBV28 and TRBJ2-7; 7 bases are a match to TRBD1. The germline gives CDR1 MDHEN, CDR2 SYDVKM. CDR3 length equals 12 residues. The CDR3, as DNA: TGTACCAGCAGACAGGGAGTCTACGAGCAGTACTTC. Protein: CTSRQGVYEQYF.

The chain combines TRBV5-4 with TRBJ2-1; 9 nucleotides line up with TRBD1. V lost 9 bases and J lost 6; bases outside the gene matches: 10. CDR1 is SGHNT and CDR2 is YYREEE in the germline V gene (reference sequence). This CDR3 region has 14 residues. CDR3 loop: CANNSGTGINEQFF. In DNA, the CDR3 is TGTGCCAACAACTCCGGGACAGGGATCAATGAGCAGTTCTTC.

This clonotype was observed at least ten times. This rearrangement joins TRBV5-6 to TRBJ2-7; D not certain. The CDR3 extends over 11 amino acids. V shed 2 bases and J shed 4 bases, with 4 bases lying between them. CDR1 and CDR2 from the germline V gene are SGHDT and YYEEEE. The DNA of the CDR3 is TGTGCCAGCAGCTTACGGTACGAGCAGTACTTC. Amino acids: CASSLRYEQYF.